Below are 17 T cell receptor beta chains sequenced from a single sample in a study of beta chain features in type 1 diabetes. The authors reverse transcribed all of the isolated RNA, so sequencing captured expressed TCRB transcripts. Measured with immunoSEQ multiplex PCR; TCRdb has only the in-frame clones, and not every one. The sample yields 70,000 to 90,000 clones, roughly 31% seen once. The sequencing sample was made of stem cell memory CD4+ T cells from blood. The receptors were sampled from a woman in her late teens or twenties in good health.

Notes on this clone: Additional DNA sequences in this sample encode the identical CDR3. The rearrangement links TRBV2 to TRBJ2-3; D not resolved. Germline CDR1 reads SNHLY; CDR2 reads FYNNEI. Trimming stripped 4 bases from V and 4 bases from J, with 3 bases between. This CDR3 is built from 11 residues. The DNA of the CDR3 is TGTGCCAGCAGTGCTGCAGATACGCAGTATTTT. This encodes CASSAADTQYF.

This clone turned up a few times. This CDR3 reads CASGSNEQFF. The CDR3 DNA reads TGTGCCAGCGGCAGCAATGAGCAGTTCTTC. The chain carries TRBV2 and TRBJ2-1; D is uncertain. The CDR3 totals 10 residues. Looked up from germline, CDR1 is SNHLY and CDR2 is FYNNEI. V was pared by 8 bases and J by 6 bases, with 5 bases between.

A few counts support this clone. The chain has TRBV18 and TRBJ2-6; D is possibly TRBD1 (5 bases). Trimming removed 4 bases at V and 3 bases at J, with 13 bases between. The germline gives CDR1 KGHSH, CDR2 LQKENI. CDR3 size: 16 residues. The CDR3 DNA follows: TGTGCCAGCTCACTAGCTAGGGGAAATGGGGCCAACGTCCTGACTTTC. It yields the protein CASSLARGNGANVLTF.

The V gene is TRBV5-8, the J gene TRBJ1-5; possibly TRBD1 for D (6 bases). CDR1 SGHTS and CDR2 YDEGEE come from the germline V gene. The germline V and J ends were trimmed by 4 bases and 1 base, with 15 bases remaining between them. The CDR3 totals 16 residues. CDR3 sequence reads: CASSTGPERSNQPQHF. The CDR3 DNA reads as TGTGCCAGCAGCACAGGGCCCGAACGGAGCAATCAGCCCCAGCATTTT.

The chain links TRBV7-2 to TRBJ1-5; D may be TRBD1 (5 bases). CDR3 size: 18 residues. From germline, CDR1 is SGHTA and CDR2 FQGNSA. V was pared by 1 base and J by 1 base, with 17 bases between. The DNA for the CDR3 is TGTGCCAGCAGCTTAGGCCCCGGGGGGGGAGGGAGCAATCAGCCCCAGCATTTT. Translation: CASSLGPGGGGSNQPQHF.

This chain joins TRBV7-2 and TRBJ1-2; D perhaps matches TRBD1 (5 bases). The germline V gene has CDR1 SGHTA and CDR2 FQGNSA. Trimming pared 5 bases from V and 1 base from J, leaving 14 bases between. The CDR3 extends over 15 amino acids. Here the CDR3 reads CASSRWGESNYGYTF. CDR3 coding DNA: TGTGCCAGCAGCCGGTGGGGGGAGAGTAACTATGGCTACACCTTC. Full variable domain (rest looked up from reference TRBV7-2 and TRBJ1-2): GAGVSQSPSNKVTEKGKDVELRCDPISGHTALYWYRQSLGQGLEFLIYFQGNSAPDKSGLPSDRFSAERTGGSVSTLTIQRTQQEDSAVYLCASSRWGESNYGYTFGSGTRLTVV.

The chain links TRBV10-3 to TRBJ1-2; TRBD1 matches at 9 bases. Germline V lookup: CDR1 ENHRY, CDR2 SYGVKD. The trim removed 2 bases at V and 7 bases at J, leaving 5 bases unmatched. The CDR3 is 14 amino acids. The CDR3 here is CAISEGTGMVGYTF. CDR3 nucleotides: TGTGCCATCAGTGAGGGGACAGGGATGGTTGGCTACACCTTC.

CDR3 bases: TGTGCCAGCTCGCGGGCTGGCACAGATACGCAGTATTTT. It codes for CASSRAGTDTQYF. V gene TRBV5-6 combines with J gene TRBJ2-3; D might be TRBD2 (5 bases). The CDR3 is 13 residues long. V was clipped by 7 bases and J by 1 base, with 10 bases between them. The germline CDR1 and CDR2 sequences are SGHDT and YYEEEE.

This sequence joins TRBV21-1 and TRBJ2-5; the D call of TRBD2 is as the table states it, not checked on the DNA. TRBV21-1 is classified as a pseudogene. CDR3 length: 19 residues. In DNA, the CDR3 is TGTGCCAGCAGCAAAGAGGGGTGGGCTAGCGGGGGCCCACAAGAGACCCAGTACTTC. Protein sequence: CASSKEGWASGGPQETQYF.

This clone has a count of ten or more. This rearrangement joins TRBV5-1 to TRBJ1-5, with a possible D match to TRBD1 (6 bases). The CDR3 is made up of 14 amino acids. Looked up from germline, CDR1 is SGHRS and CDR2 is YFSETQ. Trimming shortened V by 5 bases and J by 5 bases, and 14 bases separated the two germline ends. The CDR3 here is CASSLGQPDQPQHF. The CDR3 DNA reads TGCGCCAGCAGTCTAGGACAGCCCGATCAGCCCCAGCATTTT.

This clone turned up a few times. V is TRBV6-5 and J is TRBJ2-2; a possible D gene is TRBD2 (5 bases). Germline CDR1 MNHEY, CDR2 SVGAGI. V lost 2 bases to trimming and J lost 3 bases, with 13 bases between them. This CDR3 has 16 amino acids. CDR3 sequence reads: CASSYGDYQDTGELFF. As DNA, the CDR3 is TGTGCCAGCAGTTACGGTGACTACCAAGACACCGGGGAGCTGTTTTTT.

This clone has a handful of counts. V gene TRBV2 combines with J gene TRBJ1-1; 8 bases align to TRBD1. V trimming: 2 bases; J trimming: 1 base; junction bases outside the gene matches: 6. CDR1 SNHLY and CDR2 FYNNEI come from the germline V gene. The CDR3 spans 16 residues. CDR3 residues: CASSESPDRENTEAFF. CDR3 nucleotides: TGTGCCAGCAGTGAATCTCCGGACAGGGAGAACACTGAAGCTTTCTTT.

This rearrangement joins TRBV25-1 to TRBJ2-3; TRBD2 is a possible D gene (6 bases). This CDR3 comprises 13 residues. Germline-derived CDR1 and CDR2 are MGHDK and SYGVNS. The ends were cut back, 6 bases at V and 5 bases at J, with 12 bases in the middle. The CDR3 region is CASRVFGGDTQYF. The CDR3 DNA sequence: TGTGCCAGCAGGGTGTTCGGGGGAGATACGCAGTATTTT.

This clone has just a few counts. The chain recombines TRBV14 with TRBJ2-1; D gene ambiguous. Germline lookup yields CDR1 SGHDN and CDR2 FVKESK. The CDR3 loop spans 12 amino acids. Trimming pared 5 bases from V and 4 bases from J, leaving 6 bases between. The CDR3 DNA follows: TGTGCCAGCAGCGTACAGTACAATGAGCAGTTCTTC. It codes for CASSVQYNEQFF.

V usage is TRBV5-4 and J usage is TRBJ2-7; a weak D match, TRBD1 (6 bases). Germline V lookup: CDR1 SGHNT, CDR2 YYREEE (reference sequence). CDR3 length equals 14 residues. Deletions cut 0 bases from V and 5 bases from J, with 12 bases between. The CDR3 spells CASSLGQGFDEQYF. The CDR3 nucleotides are TGTGCCAGCAGCTTGGGGCAGGGGTTCGACGAGCAGTACTTC. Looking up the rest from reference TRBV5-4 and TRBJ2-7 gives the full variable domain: ETGVTQSPTHLIKTRGQQVTLRCSSQSGHNTVSWYQQALGQGPQFIFQYYREEENGRGNFPPRFSGLQFPNYSSELNVNALELDDSALYLCASSLGQGFDEQYFGPGTRLTVT.

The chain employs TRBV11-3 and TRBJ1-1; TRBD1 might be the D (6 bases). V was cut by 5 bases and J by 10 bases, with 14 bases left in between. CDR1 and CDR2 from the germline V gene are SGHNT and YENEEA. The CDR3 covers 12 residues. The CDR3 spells CASSLWGGGAFF. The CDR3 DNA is TGTGCCAGCAGCCTTTGGGGAGGGGGAGCTTTCTTT. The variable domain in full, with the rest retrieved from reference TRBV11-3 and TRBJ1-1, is EAGVVQSPRYKIIEKKQPVAFWCNPISGHNTLYWYLQNLGQGPELLIRYENEEAVDDSQLPKDRFSAERLKGVDSTLKIQPAELGDSAVYLCASSLWGGGAFFGQGTRLTVV.

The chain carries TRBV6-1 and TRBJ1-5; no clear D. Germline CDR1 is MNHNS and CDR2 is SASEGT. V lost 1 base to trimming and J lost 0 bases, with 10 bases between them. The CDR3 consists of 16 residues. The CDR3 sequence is CASSEVSWYSNQPQHF. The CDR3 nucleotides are TGTGCCAGCAGTGAAGTGAGTTGGTATAGCAATCAGCCCCAGCATTTT.